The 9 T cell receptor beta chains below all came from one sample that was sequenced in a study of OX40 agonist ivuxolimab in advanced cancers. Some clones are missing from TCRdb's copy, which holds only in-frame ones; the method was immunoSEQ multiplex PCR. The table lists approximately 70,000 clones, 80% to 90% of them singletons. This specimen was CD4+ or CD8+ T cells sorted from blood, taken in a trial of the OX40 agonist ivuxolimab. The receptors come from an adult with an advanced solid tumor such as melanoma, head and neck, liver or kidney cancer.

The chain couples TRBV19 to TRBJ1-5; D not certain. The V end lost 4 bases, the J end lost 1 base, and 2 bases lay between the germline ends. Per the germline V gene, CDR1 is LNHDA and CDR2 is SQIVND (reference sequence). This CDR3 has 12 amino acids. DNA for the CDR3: TGTGCCAGTAGTAGGAGCAATCAGCCCCAGCATTTT. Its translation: CASSRSNQPQHF.

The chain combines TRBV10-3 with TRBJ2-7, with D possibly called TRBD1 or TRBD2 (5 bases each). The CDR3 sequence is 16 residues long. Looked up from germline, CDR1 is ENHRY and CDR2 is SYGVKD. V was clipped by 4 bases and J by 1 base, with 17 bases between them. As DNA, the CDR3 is TGTGCCATCAGTGTGGGACCAGGGACGAATTCCTACGAGCAGTACTTC. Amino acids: CAISVGPGTNSYEQYF.

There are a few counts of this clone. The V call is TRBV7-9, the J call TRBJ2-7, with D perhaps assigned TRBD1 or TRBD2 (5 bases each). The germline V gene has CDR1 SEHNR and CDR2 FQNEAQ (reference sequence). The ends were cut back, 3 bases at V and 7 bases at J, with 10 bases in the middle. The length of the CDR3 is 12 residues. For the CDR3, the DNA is TGTGCCAGCAGCTTGACGGGGACGGAGCAGTACTTC. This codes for CASSLTGTEQYF.

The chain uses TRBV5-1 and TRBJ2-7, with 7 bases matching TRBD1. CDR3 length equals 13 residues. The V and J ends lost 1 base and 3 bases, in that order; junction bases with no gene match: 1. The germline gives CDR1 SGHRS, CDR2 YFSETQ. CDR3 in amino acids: CASSLPGGYEQYF. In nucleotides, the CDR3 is TGCGCCAGCAGCTTGCCAGGGGGCTACGAGCAGTACTTC.

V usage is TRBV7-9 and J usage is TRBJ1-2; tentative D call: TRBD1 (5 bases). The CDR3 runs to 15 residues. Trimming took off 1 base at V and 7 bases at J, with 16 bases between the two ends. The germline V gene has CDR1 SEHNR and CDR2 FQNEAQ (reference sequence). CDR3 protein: CASSLGGPGKAGYTF. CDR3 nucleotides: TGTGCCAGCAGCTTAGGAGGCCCAGGGAAAGCTGGCTACACCTTC. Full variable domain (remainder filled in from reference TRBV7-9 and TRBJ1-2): DTGVSQNPRHKITKRGQNVTFRCDPISEHNRLYWYRQTLGQGPEFLTYFQNEAQLEKSRLLSDRFSAERPKGSFSTLEIQRTEQGDSAMYLCASSLGGPGKAGYTFGSGTRLTVV.

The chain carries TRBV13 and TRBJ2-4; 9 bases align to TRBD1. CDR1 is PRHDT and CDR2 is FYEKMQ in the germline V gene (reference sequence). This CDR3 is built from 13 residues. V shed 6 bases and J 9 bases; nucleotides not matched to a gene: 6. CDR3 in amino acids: CASSQGQGIIQYF. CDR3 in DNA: TGTGCCAGCAGTCAGGGACAGGGCATCATTCAGTACTTC. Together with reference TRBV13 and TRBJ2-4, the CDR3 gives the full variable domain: AAGVIQSPRHLIKEKRETATLKCYPIPRHDTVYWYQQGPGQDPQFLISFYEKMQSDKGSIPDRFSAQQFSDYHSELNMSSLELGDSALYFCASSQGQGIIQYFGAGTRLSVL.

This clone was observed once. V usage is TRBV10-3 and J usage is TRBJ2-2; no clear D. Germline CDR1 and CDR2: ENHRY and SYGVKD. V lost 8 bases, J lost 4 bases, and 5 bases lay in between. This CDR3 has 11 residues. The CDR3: CAIHITGELFF. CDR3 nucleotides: TGTGCCATCCATATCACCGGGGAGCTGTTTTTT.

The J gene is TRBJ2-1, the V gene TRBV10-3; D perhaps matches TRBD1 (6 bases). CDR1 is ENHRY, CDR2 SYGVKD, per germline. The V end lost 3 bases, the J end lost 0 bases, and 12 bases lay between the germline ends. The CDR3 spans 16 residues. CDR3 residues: CAISDDRLSSYNEQFF. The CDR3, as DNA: TGTGCCATCAGTGACGACAGGTTGAGCTCCTACAATGAGCAGTTCTTC.

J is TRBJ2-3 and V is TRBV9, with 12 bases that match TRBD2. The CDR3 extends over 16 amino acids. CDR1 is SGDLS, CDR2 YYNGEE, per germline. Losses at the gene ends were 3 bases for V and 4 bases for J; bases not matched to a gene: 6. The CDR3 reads CASSELTSGGSDTQYF. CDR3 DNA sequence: TGTGCCAGCAGCGAGTTAACTAGCGGGGGGTCAGATACGCAGTATTTT.